Listed below are T cell receptor beta chains from one sample, sequenced in a study of T cell changes during pregnancy in multiple sclerosis. Sequencing was performed with immunoSEQ multiplex PCR; in TCRdb, only in-frame clones are kept and a portion is missing. Here the sample spans over 50,000 clones, approximately 86% being singletons. Sequenced here: CD4+ T cells from peripheral blood mononuclear cells, sampled in the third trimester of pregnancy. These receptors came from a female donor with multiple sclerosis, enrolled in a pregnancy study. The conserved cysteine and the conserved F or W are not part of the CDR3 here. A D gene is named only where the DNA matches it firmly.

v_call	d_call	j_call	cdr3_aa
TRBV5-1	TRBD2	TRBJ2-3	ASRVRGVRDTQY
TRBV6-5	TRBD1	TRBJ1-1	ASSYSTGSLGTEAF
TRBV5-8	TRBD1	TRBJ1-4	ASSRGQGSATNEKLF
TRBV7-8	.	TRBJ2-7	ASSLKQYSYEQY
TRBV5-1	.	TRBJ1-1	ASSLVDPDGGAF
TRBV27	.	TRBJ1-1	ASSSNTEAF
TRBV9	.	TRBJ2-3	ASSVGASIISTDTQY
TRBV4-2	TRBD1	TRBJ2-2	ASSQAQRTGGTGELF
TRBV18	.	TRBJ1-1	ASSSGSTEAF
TRBV19	TRBD1	TRBJ1-2	ASRVGTANYGYT
TRBV6-1	.	TRBJ1-6	ASSYQNSPLH
TRBV6-1	TRBD1	TRBJ2-7	ASKGTGTYEQY
TRBV11-2	TRBD1	TRBJ1-2	ASSLGQGAIGYGYT
TRBV27	.	TRBJ1-2	ASSRNRDYGYT
TRBV7-2	.	TRBJ2-5	ASSLGVGETQY
TRBV2	TRBD1	TRBJ2-3	ASSFRTGPTDTQY